This T cell receptor beta chain was recorded in a study of T cells of healthy individuals. This clonotype occurred many times. A single record per CDR3 protein comes from TCRdb applying MiXCR to the 5' RACE reads. Of around 98,000 distinct CDR3 sequences in the sample, 17% were seen once. Looked up from germline, CDR1 is LNHNV and CDR2 is YYDKDF (reference sequence). The V gene lost 9 bases and the J gene lost 7 bases, with 14 bases spanning the gap. The CDR3 spans 12 residues. The chain joins TRBV15 to TRBJ2-3, with D possibly matching TRBD2 (5 bases). The receptor's source is a human donor in good health. CDR3 coding DNA: TGTGCCACGGGGAGACTGGATCATACGCAGTATTTT. Protein: CATGRLDHTQYF.